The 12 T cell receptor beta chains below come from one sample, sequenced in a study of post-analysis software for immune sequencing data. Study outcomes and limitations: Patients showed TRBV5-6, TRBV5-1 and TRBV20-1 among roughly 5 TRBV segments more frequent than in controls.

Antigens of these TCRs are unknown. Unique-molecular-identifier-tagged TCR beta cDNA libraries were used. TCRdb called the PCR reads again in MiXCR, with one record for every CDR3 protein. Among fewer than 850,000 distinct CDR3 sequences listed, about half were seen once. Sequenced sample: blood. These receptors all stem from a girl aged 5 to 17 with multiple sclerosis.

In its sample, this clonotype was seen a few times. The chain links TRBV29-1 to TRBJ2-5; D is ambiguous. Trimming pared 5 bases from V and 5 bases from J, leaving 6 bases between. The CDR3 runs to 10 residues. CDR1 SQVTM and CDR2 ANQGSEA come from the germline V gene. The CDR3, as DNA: TGCAGCGTTCATTTTGAGACCCAGTACTTC. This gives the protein CSVHFETQYF.

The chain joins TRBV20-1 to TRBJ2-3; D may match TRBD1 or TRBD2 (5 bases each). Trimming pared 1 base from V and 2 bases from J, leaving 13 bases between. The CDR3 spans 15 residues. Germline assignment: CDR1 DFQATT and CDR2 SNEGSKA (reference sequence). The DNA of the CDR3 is TGCAGTGCTAGAGCTGGGGACCGTGACACAGATACGCAGTATTTT. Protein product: CSARAGDRDTDTQYF.

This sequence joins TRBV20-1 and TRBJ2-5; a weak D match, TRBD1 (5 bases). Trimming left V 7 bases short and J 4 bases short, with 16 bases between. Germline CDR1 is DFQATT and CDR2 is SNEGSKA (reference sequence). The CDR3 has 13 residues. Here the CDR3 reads CSVTAQGGETQYF. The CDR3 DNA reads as TGCAGTGTCACAGCCCAGGGCGGAGAGACCCAGTACTTC.

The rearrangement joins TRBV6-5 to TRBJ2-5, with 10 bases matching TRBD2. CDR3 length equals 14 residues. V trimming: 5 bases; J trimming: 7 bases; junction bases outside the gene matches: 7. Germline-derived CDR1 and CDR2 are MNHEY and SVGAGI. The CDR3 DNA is TGTGCCAGCAGTCGGACTAGCGGCAGTGGGACCCAGTACTTC. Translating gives CASSRTSGSGTQYF.

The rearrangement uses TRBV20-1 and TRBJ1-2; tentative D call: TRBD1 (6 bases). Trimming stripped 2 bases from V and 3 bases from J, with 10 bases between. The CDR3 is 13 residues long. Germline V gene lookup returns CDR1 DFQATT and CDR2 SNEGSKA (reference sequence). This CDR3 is CSARRTGYYGYTF. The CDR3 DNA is TGCAGTGCTAGAAGAACAGGGTACTATGGCTACACCTTC.

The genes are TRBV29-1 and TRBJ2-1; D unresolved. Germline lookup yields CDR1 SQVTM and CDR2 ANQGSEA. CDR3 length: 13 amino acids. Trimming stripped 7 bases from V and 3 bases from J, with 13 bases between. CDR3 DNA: TGCAGCGCGCCTGGTAGGAGCTACAATGAGCAGTTCTTC. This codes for CSAPGRSYNEQFF.

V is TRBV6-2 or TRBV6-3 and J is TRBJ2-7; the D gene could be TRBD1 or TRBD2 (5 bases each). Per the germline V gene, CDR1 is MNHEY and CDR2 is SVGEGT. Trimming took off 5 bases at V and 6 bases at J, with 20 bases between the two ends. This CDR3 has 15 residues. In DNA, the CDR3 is TGTGCCAGCAGTCGCCGGGACCCAGCTAGATCCGAGCAGTACTTC. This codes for CASSRRDPARSEQYF.

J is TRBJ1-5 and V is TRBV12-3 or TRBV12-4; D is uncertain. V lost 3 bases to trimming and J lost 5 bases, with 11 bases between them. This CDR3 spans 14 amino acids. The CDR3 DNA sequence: TGTGCCAGCAGTTTTTCAGGCCAAGATCAGCCCCAGCATTTT. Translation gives CASSFSGQDQPQHF.

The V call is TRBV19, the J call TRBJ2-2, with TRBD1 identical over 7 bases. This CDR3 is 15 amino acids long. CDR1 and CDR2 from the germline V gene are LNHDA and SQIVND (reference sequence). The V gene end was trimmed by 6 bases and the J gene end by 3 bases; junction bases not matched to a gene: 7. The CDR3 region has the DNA TGTGCCAGTAGCCCGACAGGGCCCGACACCGGGGAGCTGTTTTTT. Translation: CASSPTGPDTGELFF.

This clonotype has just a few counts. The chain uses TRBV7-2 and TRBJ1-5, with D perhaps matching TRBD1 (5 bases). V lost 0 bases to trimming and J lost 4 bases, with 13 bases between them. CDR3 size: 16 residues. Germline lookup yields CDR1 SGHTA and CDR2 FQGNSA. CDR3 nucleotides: TGTGCCAGCAGCTTAGCCGGGGGAGCAGTGAATCAGCCCCAGCATTTT. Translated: CASSLAGGAVNQPQHF.

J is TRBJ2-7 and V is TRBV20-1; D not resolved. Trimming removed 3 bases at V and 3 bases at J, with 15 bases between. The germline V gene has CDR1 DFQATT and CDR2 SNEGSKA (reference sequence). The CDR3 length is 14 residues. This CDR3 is CSASERNTNYEQYF. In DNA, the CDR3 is TGCAGTGCTAGCGAACGGAACACCAACTACGAGCAGTACTTC.

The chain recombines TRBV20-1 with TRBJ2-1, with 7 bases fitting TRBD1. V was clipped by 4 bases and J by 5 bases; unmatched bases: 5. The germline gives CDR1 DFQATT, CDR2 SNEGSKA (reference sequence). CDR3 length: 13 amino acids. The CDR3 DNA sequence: TGCAGTGCTACCCGGGACAGCAACAATGAGCAGTTCTTC. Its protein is CSATRDSNNEQFF.